The rows below give T cell receptor beta chains drawn from one sample of a study of blood T cell repertoires in COVID-19. Profiled with immunoSEQ multiplex PCR; TCRdb holds only in-frame clones, not every one. Of fewer than 180,000 clones listed, roughly 87% were seen once; the top ten hold about 4.1%. The sample taken for sequencing was peripheral blood. All receptors come from a woman in her sixties or seventies with active or convalescent COVID-19. Each CDR3 is given with its conserved first and last residue. D genes are given only for firm matches. Not every row has a clone size; where given, it reads once, few, many or a size class.

j_gene: TRBJ2-1
d_gene: NA
abundance: once
v_gene: TRBV3-1/TRBV3-2
CDR3aa: CASSQEGGGPYNEQFF
CDR3nt: TGTGCCAGCAGCCAAGAAGGGGGGGGGCCCTACAATGAGCAGTTCTTC

j_gene: TRBJ1-3
d_gene: NA
abundance: NA
v_gene: TRBV4-2
CDR3aa: CASSQERTAGNTIYF
CDR3nt: TGTGCCAGCAGCCAAGAGCGAACGGCTGGAAACACCATATATTTT

j_gene: TRBJ1-2
d_gene: TRBD1
abundance: NA
v_gene: TRBV4-1
CDR3aa: CASSHTGQAIYGYTF
CDR3nt: TGCGCCAGCAGCCACACGGGACAGGCGATCTATGGCTACACCTTC

j_gene: TRBJ2-7
d_gene: TRBD1
abundance: NA
v_gene: TRBV10-3
CDR3aa: CAISESMGQGGYEQYF
CDR3nt: TGTGCCATCAGTGAGTCTATGGGACAGGGGGGCTACGAGCAGTACTTC

j_gene: TRBJ2-1
d_gene: NA
abundance: NA
v_gene: TRBV3-1/TRBV3-2
CDR3aa: CASSQVGTYNEQFF
CDR3nt: TGTGCCAGCAGCCAAGTCGGGACTTACAATGAGCAGTTCTTC

j_gene: TRBJ1-5
d_gene: TRBD1
abundance: NA
v_gene: TRBV2
CDR3aa: CASSYRDSLNQPQHF
CDR3nt: TGTGCCAGCAGTTACCGGGACAGCCTTAATCAGCCCCAGCATTTT

j_gene: TRBJ2-7
d_gene: TRBD2
abundance: NA
v_gene: TRBV7-2
CDR3aa: CASSLTSGLSYEQYF
CDR3nt: TGTGCCAGCAGCTTAACTAGCGGACTCTCCTACGAGCAGTACTTC

j_gene: TRBJ1-1
d_gene: NA
abundance: NA
v_gene: TRBV19
CDR3aa: CASSNAVAGAEAFF
CDR3nt: TGTGCCAGTAGTAACGCCGTGGCAGGGGCTGAAGCTTTCTTT

j_gene: TRBJ2-7
d_gene: TRBD1
abundance: once
v_gene: TRBV27
CDR3aa: CASSRLDSGGIHEQYF
CDR3nt: TGTGCCAGCAGCCGACTTGATTCAGGGGGCATCCACGAGCAGTACTTC

j_gene: TRBJ2-7
d_gene: NA
abundance: NA
v_gene: TRBV10-3
CDR3aa: CAISESVSGYEQYF
CDR3nt: TGTGCCATCAGTGAGTCGGTATCAGGCTACGAGCAGTACTTC

j_gene: TRBJ2-7
d_gene: TRBD1
abundance: NA
v_gene: TRBV5-6
CDR3aa: CASSIGTGLAVYEQYF
CDR3nt: TGTGCCAGCAGCATAGGGACAGGCCTAGCTGTCTACGAGCAGTACTTC

j_gene: TRBJ2-5
d_gene: TRBD1
abundance: NA
v_gene: TRBV5-6
CDR3aa: CASSWDRKETQYF
CDR3nt: TGTGCCAGCAGCTGGGACAGAAAAGAGACCCAGTACTTC

j_gene: TRBJ1-1
d_gene: NA
abundance: NA
v_gene: TRBV4-1
CDR3aa: CASSQISPGALVNTEAFF
CDR3nt: TGCGCCAGCAGCCAAATCTCCCCAGGGGCCTTGGTGAACACTGAAGCTTTCTTT

j_gene: TRBJ1-1
d_gene: NA
abundance: NA
v_gene: TRBV7-2
CDR3aa: CASSKQGIREAFF
CDR3nt: TGTGCCAGCAGCAAACAGGGAATACGCGAAGCTTTCTTT

j_gene: TRBJ1-2
d_gene: TRBD1
abundance: NA
v_gene: TRBV4-3
CDR3aa: CASSQDGGQGYGYTF
CDR3nt: TGCGCCAGCAGCCAAGATGGTGGACAGGGCTATGGCTACACCTTC

j_gene: TRBJ1-6
d_gene: NA
abundance: few
v_gene: TRBV12-3/TRBV12-4
CDR3aa: CASSLGALTPLHF
CDR3nt: TGTGCCAGCAGTTTAGGGGCATTGACACCCCTCCACTTT

j_gene: TRBJ2-5
d_gene: TRBD2
abundance: NA
v_gene: TRBV18
CDR3aa: CASSYAGTSGGGQETQYF
CDR3nt: TGTGCCAGCTCATACGCCGGGACTAGCGGGGGAGGTCAAGAGACCCAGTACTTC

j_gene: TRBJ2-7
d_gene: TRBD1
abundance: NA
v_gene: TRBV11-3
CDR3aa: CASSLGPPGQGYEQYF
CDR3nt: TGTGCCAGCAGCTTGGGCCCTCCGGGACAGGGATACGAGCAGTACTTC

j_gene: TRBJ2-7
d_gene: NA
abundance: NA
v_gene: TRBV6-5
CDR3aa: CASSYSRAAEGWEQYF
CDR3nt: TGTGCCAGCAGTTACTCTAGGGCAGCAGAGGGTTGGGAGCAGTACTTC

j_gene: TRBJ2-7
d_gene: NA
abundance: NA
v_gene: TRBV4-3
CDR3aa: CASSQRVGLEQYF
CDR3nt: TGCGCCAGCAGCCAAAGAGTGGGGCTCGAGCAGTACTTC

j_gene: TRBJ1-2
d_gene: TRBD1
abundance: once
v_gene: TRBV27
CDR3aa: CASSFVRDRVYGYTF
CDR3nt: TGTGCCAGCAGTTTCGTCCGGGACAGAGTCTATGGCTACACCTTC

j_gene: TRBJ1-4
d_gene: TRBD1
abundance: NA
v_gene: TRBV7-9
CDR3aa: CASSHTRWGQGKEKLFF
CDR3nt: TGTGCCAGCAGCCACACTCGGTGGGGACAGGGGAAGGAAAAACTGTTTTTT